This T cell receptor beta chain was obtained from a study of shared clonotypes between healthy human individuals. At deep level, the assay was performed. TCRdb's copy holds only in-frame clones and misses some; the assay was immunoSEQ multiplex PCR. The sample yields about 360,000 clones, over 70% seen once. Germline V gene lookup returns CDR1 SGHNT and CDR2 YYREEE (reference sequence). The CDR3 has 13 amino acids. Trimming at V came to 9 bases and at J to 5 bases, leaving 10 bases not matched to a gene. Study results and caveats: In several donors, around 5% of naive CD4 clonotypes appeared in common. Expectations were that clonotype sharing among donors would be affected by sequencing depth. Non-shared clonotypes displayed generation probabilities falling below those of clonotypes present in all four donors.

This clone was seen more than once but under ten times. Its target is not known. The chain carries TRBV5-4 and TRBJ2-5; 7 bases agree with TRBD2. This receptor was obtained from a man aged 25 to 45 in good health. The material sequenced was memory CD4+ T cells sorted from blood. The subset here: CD45RA-negative fraction. The CDR3 region is CATTGGSLETQYF. In DNA, the CDR3 is TGTGCCACCACGGGGGGTTCTCTGGAGACCCAGTACTTC.